The clone carrying this TCR beta chain was detected only a few times. Its matching antigen is unknown. This sample is part of a study of T-cell memory formation after mild COVID-19. Whole-study findings and limits: Pre-infection memory held some responding clones, suggesting pre-existing cross-reactive T cells responded.

From the 5' RACE reads, TCRdb called clonotypes with MiXCR, one entry per CDR3 protein. The repertoire consists of nearly 350,000 distinct CDR3 sequences, with roughly 13% occurring once and the leading ten covering about a fifth. Trimming pared 4 bases from V and 1 base from J, leaving 4 bases between. The CDR3 is 11 residues long. Germline V lookup: CDR1 SQVTM, CDR2 ANQGSEA. The specimen sequenced was PBMCs or a T cell subset sorted from them (not recorded which). This chain links TRBV29-1 with TRBJ1-1, with D unresolved. The TCR originated in a man aged 18 to 35 who had mild COVID-19 (a few samples of this study predate the infection). Cell type and time point are not known. In nucleotides, the CDR3 is TGCAGCGTTGGTAAGAACACTGAAGCTTTCTTT. It specifies CSVGKNTEAFF.